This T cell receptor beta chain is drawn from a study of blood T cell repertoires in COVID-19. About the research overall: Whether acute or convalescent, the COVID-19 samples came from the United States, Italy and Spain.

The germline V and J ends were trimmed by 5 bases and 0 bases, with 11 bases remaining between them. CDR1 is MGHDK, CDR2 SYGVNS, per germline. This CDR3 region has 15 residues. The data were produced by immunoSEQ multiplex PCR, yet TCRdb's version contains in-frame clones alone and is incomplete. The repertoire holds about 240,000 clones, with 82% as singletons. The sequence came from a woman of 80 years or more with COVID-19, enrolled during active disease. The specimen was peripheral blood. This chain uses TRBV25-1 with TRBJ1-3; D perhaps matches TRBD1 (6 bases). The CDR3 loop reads CASSRQQGSGNTIYF. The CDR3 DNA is TGTGCCAGCAGTAGACAACAGGGCTCTGGAAACACCATATATTTT.